The 23 T cell receptor beta chains presented below share a single source sample, sequenced in a study of cytomegalovirus exposure and HLA in healthy donors. Assay used: immunoSEQ multiplex PCR; TCRdb lists only in-frame clones, some missing. This table holds about 130,000 clones, about 94% found once. Sequences were obtained from PBMCs. The receptors here all came from a man aged 18 to 30 in good health and CMV-seropositive.

The chain employs TRBV2 and TRBJ2-1; 9 nucleotides match TRBD2. The CDR3 contains 14 residues. V lost 7 bases to trimming and J lost 5 bases; unmatched junction nucleotides: 6. The germline CDR1 and CDR2 sequences are SNHLY and FYNNEI. As DNA, the CDR3 is TGTGCCAGCAATGGCGGGAGGGCGGACAATGAGCAGTTCTTC. This translates into CASNGGRADNEQFF.

The rearrangement uses TRBV5-1 and TRBJ1-5; TRBD1 aligns across 8 bases. V dropped 0 bases and J dropped 2; count of bases not matched to a gene: 4. This CDR3 contains 16 residues. Per the germline V gene, CDR1 is SGHRS and CDR2 is YFSETQ. CDR3 nucleotide sequence: TGCGCCAGCAGCTTGGTACCGACAGGGGGCAATCAGCCCCAGCATTTT. Its translation: CASSLVPTGGNQPQHF.

The V and J genes are TRBV4-1 and TRBJ2-1, with D tentatively TRBD2 (7 bases). Germline V gene lookup returns CDR1 MGHRA and CDR2 YSYEKL. The CDR3 has 16 amino acids. Trimming cost V 2 bases and J 2 bases, with 13 bases left between them. The CDR3 sequence: CASSQWAGATYNEQFF. DNA of the CDR3: TGCGCCAGCAGCCAATGGGCGGGGGCCACCTACAATGAGCAGTTCTTC.

The V and J genes are TRBV15 and TRBJ1-3; D is undetermined. Between the trimmed V and J ends, which lost 3 bases and 0 bases, there was a span of 6 bases. Per germline, CDR1 LNHNV and CDR2 YYDKDF (reference sequence). CDR3 size: 14 residues. The CDR3 is CATSSPSSGNTIYF. CDR3 nucleotides: TGTGCCACCAGCAGTCCCAGCTCTGGAAACACCATATATTTT.

The genes are TRBV25-1 and TRBJ1-5; D may be TRBD1 (6 bases). The CDR3 covers 16 residues. Trimming left V 3 bases short and J 5 bases short, with 17 bases between. Germline V CDR1 and CDR2: MGHDK, SYGVNS. The CDR3 region has the DNA TGTGCCAGCAGTGATCCAGGCAGGGGCGGAGATCAGCCCCAGCATTTT. Protein product: CASSDPGRGGDQPQHF. The full variable domain, its missing parts supplied by reference TRBV25-1 and TRBJ1-5, is EADIYQTPRYLVIGTGKKITLECSQTMGHDKMYWYQQDPGMELHLIHYSYGVNSTEKGDLSSESTVSRIRTEHFPLTLESARPSHTSQYLCASSDPGRGGDQPQHFGDGTRLSIL.

The rearrangement joins TRBV4-2 to TRBJ2-1; 13 bases fit TRBD2. The trim removed 0 bases at V and 7 bases at J, leaving 3 bases unmatched. This CDR3 is built from 16 residues. Germline assignment: CDR1 LGHNA and CDR2 YNFKEQ. CDR3 in amino acids: CASSQDLTSGRNEQFF. CDR3 DNA sequence: TGTGCCAGCAGCCAAGACTTGACTAGCGGGAGGAATGAGCAGTTCTTC.

This chain links TRBV28 with TRBJ1-4; the D gene is possibly TRBD1 (5 bases). The ends were cut back, 5 bases at V and 8 bases at J, with 18 bases in the middle. The CDR3 is 15 residues long. Germline V gene lookup returns CDR1 MDHEN and CDR2 SYDVKM. DNA of the CDR3: TGTGCCAGCAGTGACAGAACCAACAGTGGGGAAAAACTGTTTTTT. It yields the protein CASSDRTNSGEKLFF.

For the CDR3, the DNA is TGTGCCAGCACTTTGGGACTAGCTCTCTACGAGCAGTACTTC. Amino acid sequence: CASTLGLALYEQYF. J is TRBJ2-7 and V is TRBV6-1, with 9 positions matching TRBD2. The junction had 7 bases not matched to a gene; V was cut back by 7 bases and J by 3 bases. The germline V gene encodes CDR1 MNHNS and CDR2 SASEGT. The CDR3 contains 14 residues.

The gene calls are TRBV28 and TRBJ2-7; 8 bases are a match to TRBD2. Germline trimming cut 8 bases from V and 3 bases from J; bases unmatched to any gene: 9. Germline values: CDR1 MDHEN, CDR2 SYDVKM. This CDR3 has 14 amino acids. The CDR3 DNA reads as TGTGCCAGCGGCCCCGGGGGGGGACGCTACGAGCAGTACTTC. It translates to CASGPGGGRYEQYF.

The V call is TRBV5-1, the J call TRBJ2-1, with 7 bases that match TRBD1. The CDR3 extends over 14 amino acids. Unmatched junction bases numbered 10, after V lost 5 bases and J lost 8 bases. Per the germline V gene, CDR1 is SGHRS and CDR2 is YFSETQ. CDR3 DNA sequence: TGCGCCAGCAGTCAAGACAGGGATTACCATGAGCAGTTCTTC. Its translation: CASSQDRDYHEQFF.

This chain joins TRBV27 and TRBJ2-7; the D gene is possibly TRBD1 (6 bases). CDR1 MNHEY and CDR2 SMNVEV come from the germline V gene (reference sequence). Trimming removed 5 bases from V and 0 bases from J, with 20 bases in between. The CDR3 consists of 17 residues. DNA of the CDR3: TGTGCCAGCAGTCCGGGTCGAGGACAGCCGAGCTCCTACGAGCAGTACTTC. It is translated as CASSPGRGQPSSYEQYF.

The chain combines TRBV5-6 with TRBJ1-1; D perhaps matches TRBD1 (5 bases). Germline values: CDR1 SGHDT, CDR2 YYEEEE. V was cut by 4 bases and J by 5 bases, with 15 bases left in between. The CDR3 loop spans 14 amino acids. CDR3 sequence (DNA): TGTGCCAGCAGCGAAACAGGTAGGAAAACTGAAGCTTTCTTT. It codes for CASSETGRKTEAFF.

This clone was seen once. At the DNA level, this CDR3 is encoded by other sequences in the same sample as well. The chain employs TRBV29-1 and TRBJ2-5, with TRBD2 identical over 10 bases. The CDR3 totals 15 residues. J was trimmed by 5 bases and V by 4 bases; bases with no gene match: 10. The germline gives CDR1 SQVTM, CDR2 ANQGSEA. CDR3 region: CSVVPSGRAGETQYF. CDR3 nucleotides: TGCAGCGTTGTGCCAAGCGGGAGGGCCGGGGAGACCCAGTACTTC.

Here the CDR3 reads CASSEFGGGTEAFF. In nucleotides, the CDR3 is TGTGCCAGCAGTGAATTCGGCGGGGGGACTGAAGCTTTCTTT. V and J are TRBV2 and TRBJ1-1, with a weak D call TRBD1 (5 bases). The CDR3 is made up of 14 amino acids. Trimming left V 2 bases short and J 5 bases short, with 12 bases between. CDR1 is SNHLY and CDR2 is FYNNEI in the germline V gene.

The chain couples TRBV7-3 to TRBJ2-1, with D hard to call. With 3 bases removed from V and 4 bases from J, the gap between germline ends came to 7 bases. Germline V gene lookup returns CDR1 SGHTA and CDR2 FQGTGA. CDR3 length equals 13 residues. As DNA, the CDR3 is TGTGCCAGCAGCTTCGGCGGTTACAATGAGCAGTTCTTC. Its protein is CASSFGGYNEQFF.

This rearrangement joins TRBV14 to TRBJ2-5; 13 bases fit TRBD2. The CDR3 spans 17 residues. With V trimmed by 4 bases and J by 0 bases, 5 bases remained unmatched. Germline V gene lookup returns CDR1 SGHDN and CDR2 FVKESK. Written as DNA, the CDR3 is TGTGCCAGCAGCCCGAGAACTAGCGGGAGGGACCAAGAGACCCAGTACTTC. It yields the protein CASSPRTSGRDQETQYF.

The chain is built from TRBV6-6 and TRBJ2-1; 7 bases are a match to TRBD2. Looked up from germline, CDR1 is MNHNY and CDR2 is SVGAGI (reference sequence). The V gene end was trimmed by 1 base and the J gene end by 6 bases; junction bases not matched to a gene: 6. CDR3 length equals 15 residues. The CDR3 here is CASSYFGGSPNEQFF. In DNA form, the CDR3 reads TGTGCCAGCAGTTACTTCGGCGGGAGCCCCAATGAGCAGTTCTTC.

The chain employs TRBV4-1 and TRBJ2-7, with a tentative D call TRBD1 (5 bases). V was shortened by 2 bases and J by 3 bases, with 14 bases between the two germline ends. The CDR3 loop spans 15 amino acids. Germline lookup yields CDR1 MGHRA and CDR2 YSYEKL. The CDR3 is CASSQTTDIYYEQYF. Here the CDR3 DNA reads TGCGCCAGCAGCCAAACGACGGACATTTACTACGAGCAGTACTTC.

The J gene is TRBJ2-7, the V gene TRBV5-4; TRBD2 matches at 7 bases. The CDR3 runs to 14 residues. With V trimmed by 4 bases and J by 4 bases, 8 bases remained unmatched. Germline CDR1 and CDR2: SGHNT and YYREEE (reference sequence). CDR3 DNA: TGTGCCAGCAGCCAGGCGGGAGAGGGTTACGAGCAGTACTTC. The encoded protein is CASSQAGEGYEQYF.

The chain joins TRBV7-8 to TRBJ2-1; 7 bases line up with TRBD2. This CDR3 region has 15 residues. With V trimmed by 4 bases and J by 5 bases, 8 bases remained unmatched. CDR1 is SGHVS and CDR2 is FQNEAQ in the germline V gene. This CDR3 is CASSWYGGEDNEQFF. The CDR3 nucleotides read TGTGCCAGCAGCTGGTATGGGGGGGAGGACAATGAGCAGTTCTTC. The full variable domain, in which reference TRBV7-8 and TRBJ2-1 provide the parts outside the CDR3, is GAGVSQSPRYKVAKRGQDVALRCDPISGHVSLFWYQQALGQGPEFLTYFQNEAQLDKSGLPSDRFFAERPEGSVSTLKIQRTQQEDSAVYLCASSWYGGEDNEQFFGPGTRLTVL.

The rearrangement uses TRBV7-8 and TRBJ2-1, with D hard to call. Germline CDR1 is SGHVS and CDR2 is FQNEAQ. There are 12 residues in the CDR3. The ends were cut back, 1 base at V and 8 bases at J, with 6 bases in the middle. CDR3 DNA: TGTGCCAGCAGCTTAGATTTAGATGAGCAGTTCTTC. Translation gives CASSLDLDEQFF.

V usage is TRBV5-1 and J usage is TRBJ2-2, with D perhaps matching TRBD1 (6 bases). Trimming took off 4 bases at V and 7 bases at J, with 17 bases between the two ends. The CDR3 loop spans 15 amino acids. The germline CDR1 and CDR2 sequences are SGHRS and YFSETQ. For the CDR3, the DNA is TGCGCCAGCAGCGACCCCAGGGGCAATAGCGGGGAGCTGTTTTTT. Amino acids: CASSDPRGNSGELFF.

The chain carries TRBV7-6 and TRBJ2-3, with a possible D match to TRBD1 (5 bases). Germline lookup yields CDR1 SGHVS and CDR2 FNYEAQ. V shed 0 bases and J shed 0 bases, with 10 bases lying between them. The CDR3 spans 16 residues. This chain's CDR3 is CASSLAQGSSTDTQYF. The CDR3 DNA sequence: TGTGCCAGCAGCTTAGCCCAGGGCAGTAGCACAGATACGCAGTATTTT.